The 18 T cell receptor beta chains listed next were all sequenced from one sample in a study of blood T cell repertoires in COVID-19. Using immunoSEQ multiplex PCR, the repertoire was profiled, and TCRdb retains in-frame clones only, with some absent. The sample has 100,000 or so clones, approximately 79% seen once. Material: peripheral blood. The receptors were sampled from a woman older than 75 with acute or convalescent COVID-19.

The chain recombines TRBV27 with TRBJ1-2; D call uncertain. Germline CDR1 is MNHEY and CDR2 is SMNVEV (reference sequence). This CDR3 has 15 amino acids. Trimming stripped 3 bases from V and 9 bases from J, with 20 bases between. The CDR3 DNA follows: TGTGCCAGCAGTTTCCTTGGGAGGCCTCCCCAGAGCTACACCTTC. The encoded protein is CASSFLGRPPQSYTF.

V and J are TRBV20-1 and TRBJ2-5, with D possibly being TRBD1 (5 bases). Deletions cut 3 bases from V and 4 bases from J, with 9 bases between. This CDR3 region has 12 residues. CDR1 is DFQATT and CDR2 is SNEGSKA in the germline V gene (reference sequence). Here the CDR3 DNA reads TGCAGTGCTAGTATGCAGGGAGAGACCCAGTACTTC. Protein: CSASMQGETQYF.

The chain is built from TRBV6-5 and TRBJ1-3, with a tentative D call TRBD1 (6 bases). This CDR3 has 15 amino acids. V was cut by 5 bases and J by 2 bases, with 13 bases left in between. Germline lookup yields CDR1 MNHEY and CDR2 SVGAGI. This CDR3 reads CASSRAQGPGNTIYF. The CDR3 DNA reads as TGTGCCAGCAGTCGAGCACAGGGCCCTGGAAACACCATATATTTT.

This chain connects TRBV5-1 to TRBJ2-5, with TRBD2 matching 8 bases. The CDR3 spans 15 residues. Trimming at V came to 0 bases and at J to 4 bases, leaving 5 bases not matched to a gene. Germline loops: CDR1 SGHRS, CDR2 YFSETQ. This CDR3 is CASSLGRLASETQYF. CDR3 DNA sequence: TGCGCCAGCAGCTTGGGGAGACTAGCGTCAGAGACCCAGTACTTC.

In the case of this clone: Here the CDR3 omits its conserved ending phenylalanine or tryptophan, so a read error is the likely source. Because the CDR3's place on the DNA is in doubt, the DNA is left out and the CDR3 is given as listed by TCRdb. This chain links TRBV11-1 with TRBJ1-4; the D call of TRBD1 is as the table states it, not checked on the DNA. Looked up from germline, CDR1 is SGHAT and CDR2 is FQDESV (reference sequence). The CDR3 is 13 amino acids in total, end residues counted. The CDR3 is CASSAPGQGPRPP.

The V call is TRBV5-4, the J call TRBJ2-3; TRBD1 might be the D (6 bases). Germline V CDR1 and CDR2: SGHNT, YYREEE (reference sequence). This CDR3 is 17 amino acids long. V lost 5 bases and J 0 bases, leaving 19 bases between the germline ends. The CDR3 loop reads CASRQGGRFSSTDTQYF. In DNA form, the CDR3 reads TGTGCCAGCAGACAGGGCGGCAGATTTTCTAGCACAGATACGCAGTATTTT. Full variable domain (missing parts from reference TRBV5-4 and TRBJ2-3): ETGVTQSPTHLIKTRGQQVTLRCSSQSGHNTVSWYQQALGQGPQFIFQYYREEENGRGNFPPRFSGLQFPNYSSELNVNALELDDSALYLCASRQGGRFSSTDTQYFGPGTRLTVL.

In its sample, this clone was seen many times. The chain recombines TRBV29-1 with TRBJ1-1; D perhaps matches TRBD1 (5 bases). The CDR3 is made up of 14 amino acids. CDR1 is SQVTM, CDR2 ANQGSEA, per germline. Deletions cut 6 bases from V and 4 bases from J, with 18 bases between. DNA of the CDR3: TGCAGCGTGTCATGGGGCCAGGGAAGCACTGAAGCTTTCTTT. It translates to CSVSWGQGSTEAFF.

The chain uses TRBV5-4 and TRBJ1-1; no firm D call. This CDR3 is 14 amino acids long. V dropped 0 bases and J dropped 0 bases, with 6 bases sitting between them. The V gene's germline CDR1 is SGHNT and CDR2 YYREEE (reference sequence). The CDR3 sequence is CASSLGVVNTEAFF. In DNA, the CDR3 is TGTGCCAGCAGCTTGGGAGTGGTGAACACTGAAGCTTTCTTT.

This clone occurred a few times. The rearrangement links TRBV7-9 to TRBJ2-3; TRBD1 is a possible D gene (5 bases). The germline V and J ends were trimmed by 1 base and 0 bases, with 5 bases remaining between them. This CDR3 region has 14 residues. Per the germline V gene, CDR1 is SEHNR and CDR2 is FQNEAQ (reference sequence). The CDR3 is CASSLDRSTDTQYF. For the CDR3, the DNA is TGTGCCAGCAGCTTAGACAGGAGCACAGATACGCAGTATTTT.

CDR3 nucleotide sequence: TGTGCCAGCTCACGACTCACAGGGGAGTCGGCTGAAGCTTTCTTT. Translated: CASSRLTGESAEAFF. V gene TRBV18 combines with J gene TRBJ1-1; 7 positions agree with TRBD1. CDR1 is KGHSH, CDR2 LQKENI, per germline. After removal of 4 bases from V and 6 bases from J, the junction contained 11 bases not matched to a gene. The CDR3 consists of 15 residues. The entire variable domain, with the rest obtained from reference TRBV18 and TRBJ1-1, is as follows: NAGVMQNPRHLVRRRGQEARLRCSPMKGHSHVYWYRQLPEEGLKFMVYLQKENIIDESGMPKERFSAEFPKEGPSILRIQQVVRGDSAAYFCASSRLTGESAEAFFGQGTRLTVV.

This chain links TRBV28 with TRBJ2-5; weak D call: TRBD1 (6 bases). CDR1 and CDR2 from the germline V gene are MDHEN and SYDVKM. The CDR3 is 14 amino acids. With 6 bases removed from V and 4 bases from J, the gap between germline ends came to 15 bases. The CDR3 bases are TGTGCCAGCAGACCCGGACAGCGGAGAGAGACCCAGTACTTC. It codes for CASRPGQRRETQYF.

CDR3 DNA: TGTGCCAGCAGCCGCCGTGGGGGCCTCCCCTACAATGAGCAGTTCTTC. As protein: CASSRRGGLPYNEQFF. The chain carries TRBV14 and TRBJ2-1; D is perhaps TRBD1 (6 bases). This CDR3 spans 16 amino acids. V lost 4 bases and J lost 2, with 15 bases in between. From germline, CDR1 is SGHDN and CDR2 FVKESK.

CDR3 sequence reads: CASSRGTEYQETQYF. In DNA, the CDR3 is TGTGCCAGCTCACGAGGGACAGAGTACCAAGAGACCCAGTACTTC. The chain links TRBV18 to TRBJ2-5, with 7 bases fitting TRBD1. Trimming cost V 4 bases and J 0 bases; bases outside gene matches: 5. This CDR3 region has 15 residues. Germline V CDR1 and CDR2: KGHSH, LQKENI.

This chain joins TRBV9 and TRBJ2-2; D is perhaps TRBD2 (5 bases). V was trimmed by 1 base and J by 3 bases, leaving 10 bases between them. Germline values: CDR1 SGDLS, CDR2 YYNGEE. This CDR3 is 15 amino acids long. The CDR3 nucleotides are TGTGCCAGCAGCGTACGGGGAATAGACACCGGGGAGCTGTTTTTT. Its translation: CASSVRGIDTGELFF.

The chain joins TRBV24-1 to TRBJ2-1; TRBD1 aligns across 8 bases. Germline CDR1 is KGHDR and CDR2 is SFDVKD. This CDR3 is 13 amino acids long. The trim removed 3 bases at V and 7 bases at J, leaving 1 base unmatched. The CDR3 loop reads CATSDDRGNEQFF. The CDR3 DNA reads TGTGCCACCAGTGATGACAGGGGTAATGAGCAGTTCTTC.

The CDR3: CASSPRATNEKLFF. The CDR3 coding sequence is TGTGCCAGCAGCCCCAGGGCAACTAATGAAAAACTGTTTTTT. The rearrangement joins TRBV2 to TRBJ1-4, with D tentatively TRBD1 (5 bases). The V gene lost 6 bases and the J gene lost 0 bases, with 8 bases spanning the gap. Germline-derived CDR1 and CDR2 are SNHLY and FYNNEI. The CDR3 has 14 residues.

This chain connects TRBV6-2 or TRBV6-3 to TRBJ1-5; D uncertain. The CDR3 extends over 14 amino acids. The V and J ends lost 2 bases and 7 bases respectively, with 12 bases between them. Germline loops: CDR1 MNHEY, CDR2 SVGEGT. The DNA for the CDR3 is TGTGCCAGCAGTTACATGCAAGCTCTGCAGCCCCAGCATTTT. Encoded protein: CASSYMQALQPQHF.

CDR3 DNA: TGTGCCAGCAGCCCCGGACCTATAAGCCGGGGAGATACGCAGTATTTT. This encodes CASSPGPISRGDTQYF. J is TRBJ2-3 and V is TRBV7-9; D may be TRBD2 (5 bases). The ends were cut back, 5 bases at V and 5 bases at J, with 20 bases in the middle. The germline CDR1 and CDR2 sequences are SEHNR and FQNEAQ (reference sequence). The CDR3 sequence is 16 residues long.